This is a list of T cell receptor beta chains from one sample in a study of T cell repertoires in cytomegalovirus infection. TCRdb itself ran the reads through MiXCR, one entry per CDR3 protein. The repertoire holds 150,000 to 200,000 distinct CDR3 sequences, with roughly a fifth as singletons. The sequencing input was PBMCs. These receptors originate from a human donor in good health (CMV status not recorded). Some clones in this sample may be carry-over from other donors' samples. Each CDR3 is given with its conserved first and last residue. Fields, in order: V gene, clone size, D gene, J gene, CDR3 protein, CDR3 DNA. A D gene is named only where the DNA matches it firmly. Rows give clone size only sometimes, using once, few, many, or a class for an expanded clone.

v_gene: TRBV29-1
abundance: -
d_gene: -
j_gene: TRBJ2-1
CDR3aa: CSSREWSSYNEQFF
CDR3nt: TGCAGCTCTAGGGAGTGGAGCTCCTACAATGAGCAGTTCTTC

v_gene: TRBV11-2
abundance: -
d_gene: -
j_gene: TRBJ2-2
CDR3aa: CASSWKRGGLAGELFF
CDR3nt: TGTGCCAGCAGCTGGAAGAGGGGGGGCCTGGCCGGGGAGCTGTTTTTT

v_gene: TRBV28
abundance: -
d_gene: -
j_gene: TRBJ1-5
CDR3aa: CASTGPNQPQHF
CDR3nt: TGTGCCAGCACTGGACCCAATCAGCCCCAGCATTTT

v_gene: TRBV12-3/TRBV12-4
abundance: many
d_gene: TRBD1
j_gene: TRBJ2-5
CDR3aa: CASRGQPQETQYF
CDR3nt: TGTGCCAGCAGGGGACAGCCCCAAGAGACCCAGTACTTC

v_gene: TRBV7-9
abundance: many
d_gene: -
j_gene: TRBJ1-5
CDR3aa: CASSSDGISNQPQHF
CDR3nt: TGTGCCAGCAGCTCGGACGGAATTAGCAATCAGCCCCAGCATTTT

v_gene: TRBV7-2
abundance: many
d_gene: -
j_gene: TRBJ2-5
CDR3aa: CASSLDAGQETQYF
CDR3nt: TGTGCCAGCAGCCTCGACGCGGGGCAAGAGACCCAGTACTTC

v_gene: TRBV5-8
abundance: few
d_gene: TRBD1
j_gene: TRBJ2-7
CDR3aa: CASSLGTGTGQDEQYF
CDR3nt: TGTGCCAGCAGCTTGGGAACTGGGACAGGGCAGGACGAGCAGTACTTC

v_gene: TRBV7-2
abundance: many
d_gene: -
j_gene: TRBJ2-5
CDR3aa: CASSLTPRETQYF
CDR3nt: TGTGCCAGCAGCTTAACACCTCGGGAGACCCAGTACTTC

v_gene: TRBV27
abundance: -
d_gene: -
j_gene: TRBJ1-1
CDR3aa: CASSLFGGLDTEAFF
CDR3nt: TGTGCCAGCAGTTTATTTGGGGGCCTCGACACTGAAGCTTTCTTT

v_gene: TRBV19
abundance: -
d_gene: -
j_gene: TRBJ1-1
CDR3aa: CASAGHLNTEAFF
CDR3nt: TGTGCCAGTGCGGGACACTTGAACACTGAAGCTTTCTTT

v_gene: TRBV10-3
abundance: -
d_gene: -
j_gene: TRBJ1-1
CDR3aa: CATHGEMNTEAFF
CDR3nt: TGTGCCACGCACGGGGAGATGAACACTGAAGCTTTCTTT

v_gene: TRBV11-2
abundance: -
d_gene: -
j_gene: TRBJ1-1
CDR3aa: CASSTGGLNTEAFF
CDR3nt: TGTGCCAGCAGCACCGGGGGCCTGAACACTGAAGCTTTCTTT